This is a list of T cell receptor beta chains from one sample in a study of technical replicates of blood from several donors. The protocol was immunoSEQ multiplex PCR, while the TCRdb copy is restricted to in-frame clones and leaves out a portion. The data hold about 13,000 clones, with 80% to 90% observed a single time. The material sequenced was PBMCs. These receptors were taken from a human donor in good health. CDR3s include the opening cysteine and the closing phenylalanine or tryptophan. D genes are given only for firm matches. Clone size is given for some rows only: seen once, a few or many times, or a class if the clone is expanded.

clone size,D gene,V gene,J gene,CDR3 DNA,CDR3 protein
-,TRBD1,TRBV11-2,TRBJ1-1,TGTGCCAGCAGCCTAGAGGACAGGGTGTATACTGAAGCTTTCTTT,CASSLEDRVYTEAFF
-,-,TRBV10-3,TRBJ1-4,TGTGCCATCAGTGAAGGGGCAGCCGAAAAACTGTTTTTT,CAISEGAAEKLFF
once,TRBD1,TRBV5-6,TRBJ2-5,TGTGCCAGCAGCTTCCCGGGGACAGGCGGAGAGACCCAGTACTTC,CASSFPGTGGETQYF
-,-,TRBV10-3,TRBJ2-1,TGTGCCATCAGTCCGGGCTCCTACAATGAGCAGTTCTTC,CAISPGSYNEQFF
-,TRBD1,TRBV5-1,TRBJ2-5,TGCGCCAGCAGCCCGGACGGACAGGGAAGAGAGACCCAGTACTTC,CASSPDGQGRETQYF
-,-,TRBV5-8,TRBJ2-4,TGTGCCAGCAGCCGAAGCGCCAAAAACATTCAGTACTTC,CASSRSAKNIQYF
-,-,TRBV6-5,TRBJ1-5,TGTGCCAGCAGCCCAGGACAAGCTAGCAATCAGCCCCAGCATTTT,CASSPGQASNQPQHF
-,-,TRBV7-6,TRBJ2-2,TGTGCCAGCACCCCCCTTGTCGGGACCGGGGAGCTGTTTTTT,CASTPLVGTGELFF
-,-,TRBV5-1,TRBJ1-4,TGCGCCAGCAGCGCAAACTTGCAGGGGCTTGCTTATGAAAAACTGTTTTTT,CASSANLQGLAYEKLFF
-,-,TRBV19,TRBJ1-1,TGTGCCAGTGGGGTACGGGGGACGGTTGAAGCTTTCTTT,CASGVRGTVEAFF
-,TRBD1,TRBV28,TRBJ1-5,TGTGCCAGCAGTTCGTACAGGGGACAGCCCCAGCATTTT,CASSSYRGQPQHF
-,-,TRBV7-9,TRBJ2-1,TGTGCCAGCAGCTTTGGTCCGCTACGCCCCAATGAGCAGTTCTTC,CASSFGPLRPNEQFF
-,-,TRBV2,TRBJ2-5,TGTGCCAGCAGTGAGATGGCGTTTGGGGGGGAGACCCAGTACTTC,CASSEMAFGGETQYF
-,-,TRBV6-5,TRBJ1-2,TGTGCCAGCAGTTACCTTAACAGGGATGGCTACACCTTC,CASSYLNRDGYTF
-,TRBD2,TRBV28,TRBJ2-7,TGTGCCAGCAGTTTGGGACTAGCGGGGCCGTACGAGCAGTACTTC,CASSLGLAGPYEQYF
-,TRBD1,TRBV7-8,TRBJ2-7,TGTGCCAGCAGCTTAGCGACAGGGTCGGACGAGCAGTACTTC,CASSLATGSDEQYF
-,-,TRBV29-1,TRBJ1-1,TGCAGCGGTACAGCTAACACTGAAGCTTTCTTT,CSGTANTEAFF
-,TRBD1,TRBV12-5,TRBJ2-1,TGTGCTAGTGGTTTGCCCAGGGGGCGTGAGCAGTTCTTC,CASGLPRGREQFF
-,-,TRBV6-5,TRBJ2-1,TGTGCCAGCAGAAAAACTAGCCCCGGGCGAAATGAGCAGTTCTTC,CASRKTSPGRNEQFF
-,-,TRBV4-1,TRBJ1-5,TGCGCCAGCAGCCAAAATACTAAAAGGCACTATAGCAATCAGCCCCAGCATTTT,CASSQNTKRHYSNQPQHF
-,-,TRBV2,TRBJ2-2,TGTGCCAGCAACAGGAGGGAGAACACCGGGGAGCTGTTTTTT,CASNRRENTGELFF
-,-,TRBV30,TRBJ2-7,TGTGCCTGCACCGGGACTCAGAGAACCTACGAGCAGTACTTC,CACTGTQRTYEQYF
once,TRBD1,TRBV5-1,TRBJ2-1,TGCGCCAGCAGCCCCTCCCTGGGGGACAGGGGCGCCTACAATGAGCAGTTCTTC,CASSPSLGDRGAYNEQFF